This T cell receptor (beta chain) emerged from a study of cytomegalovirus exposure and HLA in healthy donors. Overall study results and limits: An analysis done earlier found most TCR beta V segments productive about 90% or about 30% of the time. The CMV antigen specificity of a few CMV-associated chains was confirmed through in vitro analysis. The authors later linked a missense DCLRE1C variant to TCR beta V- and J-gene trimming.

CDR1 and CDR2 from the germline V gene are SSHAT and FNYEAQ (reference sequence). The CDR3 covers 13 residues. The study ran its PCR with 60 Vbeta and 13 Jbeta primers. Generated by immunoSEQ multiplex PCR, the TCRdb table keeps only in-frame clones and is missing some. Here the sample spans about 180,000 clones, around 77% being singletons. Concerning this clone: Antigen: not known. Relative to the germline gene, one junction end is altered; a read error may explain this.

The source of this sequence is a woman in her forties or fifties in good health and CMV-seropositive. Material: PBMCs. The rearrangement uses TRBV7-7 and TRBJ2-7, with TRBD2 matching over 9 bases. CDR3 sequence: CASSLRLAEEQYF. As DNA, the CDR3 is TGTGCTAGCAGCTTGCGACTAGCGGAAGAGCAGTACTTC.